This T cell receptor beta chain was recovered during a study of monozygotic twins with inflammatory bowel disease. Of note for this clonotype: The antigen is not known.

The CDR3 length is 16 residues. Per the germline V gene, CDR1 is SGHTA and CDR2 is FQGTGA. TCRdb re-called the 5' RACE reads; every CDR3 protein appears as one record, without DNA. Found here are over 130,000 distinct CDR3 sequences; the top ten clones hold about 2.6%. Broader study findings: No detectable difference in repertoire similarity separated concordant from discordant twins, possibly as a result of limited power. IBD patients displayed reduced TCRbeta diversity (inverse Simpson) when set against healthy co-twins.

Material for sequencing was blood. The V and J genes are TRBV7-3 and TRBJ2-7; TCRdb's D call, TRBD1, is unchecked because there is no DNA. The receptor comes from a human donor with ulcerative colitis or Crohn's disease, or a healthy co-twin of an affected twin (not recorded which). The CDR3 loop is CASSLGVGASSYEQYF. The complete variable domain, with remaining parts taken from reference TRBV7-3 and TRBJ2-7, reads GAGVSQTPSNKVTEKGKYVELRCDPISGHTALYWYRQSLGQGPEFLIYFQGTGAADDSGLPNDRFFAVRPEGSVSTLKIQRTERGDSAVYLCASSLGVGASSYEQYFGPGTRLTVT.